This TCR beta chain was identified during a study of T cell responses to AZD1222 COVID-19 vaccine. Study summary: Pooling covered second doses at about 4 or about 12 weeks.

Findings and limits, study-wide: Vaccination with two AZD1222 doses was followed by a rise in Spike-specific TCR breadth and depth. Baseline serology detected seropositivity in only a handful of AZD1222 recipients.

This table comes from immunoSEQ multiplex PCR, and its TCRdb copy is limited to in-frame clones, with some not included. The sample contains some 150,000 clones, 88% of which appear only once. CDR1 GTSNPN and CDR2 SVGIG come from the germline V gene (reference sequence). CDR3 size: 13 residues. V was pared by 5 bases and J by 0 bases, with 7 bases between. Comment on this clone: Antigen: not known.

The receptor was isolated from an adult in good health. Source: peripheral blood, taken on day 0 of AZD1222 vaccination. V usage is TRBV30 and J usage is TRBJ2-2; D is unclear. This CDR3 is CAWRYSNTGELFF. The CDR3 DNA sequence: TGTGCCTGGCGATATTCGAACACCGGGGAGCTGTTTTTT. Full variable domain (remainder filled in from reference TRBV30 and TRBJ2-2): SQTIHQWPATLVQPVGSPLSLECTVEGTSNPNLYWYRQAAGRGLQLLFYSVGIGQISSEVPQNLSASRPQDRQFILSSKKLLLSDSGFYLCAWRYSNTGELFFGEGSRLTVL.